This T cell receptor (beta chain) was documented in a study of cytomegalovirus exposure and HLA in healthy donors. Trimming removed 0 bases from V and 4 bases from J; junction bases left unmatched: 4. CDR1 is SGHRS and CDR2 is YFSETQ in the germline V gene. CDR3 length equals 16 residues. This clone turned up a few times. PCR primers comprised 60 Vbeta and 13 Jbeta primers. TCRdb's table, derived via immunoSEQ multiplex PCR, lists solely in-frame clones and lacks some. The table has 150,000 or so clones, almost 80% seen once. The chain has TRBV5-1 and TRBJ2-2, with 9 bases lining up with TRBD2. The clonotype comes from a man aged 25 to 40 in good health and CMV-seronegative. Input material: PBMCs. The CDR3, as DNA: TGCGCCAGCAGCTTGGGGCTAGCGGGGTCCACCGGGGAGCTGTTTTTT. This encodes CASSLGLAGSTGELFF.